The present T cell receptor beta chain was sequenced within a study of regulatory dendritic cells for organ transplantation. Study observations and caveats: Regulatory dendritic cells appeared to expand memory CD8+ clones less than mature ones.

Sorted T cells were CFSE-labeled and cultured four to five days with allogeneic regulatory or mature dendritic cells at 1:10. CDR3 size: 15 residues. V shed 5 bases and J 4 bases; nucleotides not matched to a gene: 9. The germline CDR1 and CDR2 sequences are SEHNR and FQNEAQ (reference sequence). Clones were sequenced by immunoSEQ multiplex PCR, and TCRdb holds only the in-frame ones, with some missing. The table shows about 21,000 clones, with less than 90% occurring only once. Points on this clone: Its antigen remains unknown.

This sequence was found in a human donor in good health. The chain combines TRBV7-9 with TRBJ2-3, with 7 bases matching TRBD1. Sequencing input: naive CD4+ T cells from blood cultured with dendritic cells. Subset reported: CD45RA+ naive T cells. In nucleotides, the CDR3 is TGTGCCAGCAGCCCTTGGGTAGGGGGCGCAGATACGCAGTATTTT. Its protein is CASSPWVGGADTQYF.